Listed below are T cell receptor beta chains from one sample, sequenced in a study of pediatric ulcerative colitis. TCRdb's table, derived via immunoSEQ multiplex PCR, lists solely in-frame clones and lacks some. This sample has tens of thousands of clones, with around three quarters found just once. The sample consisted of gut tissue. The receptors were sampled from a boy younger than 18 with moderate ulcerative colitis. The CDR3 runs from the conserved cysteine through the conserved F or W. D genes are given only for firm matches.

V	J	D	CDR3	DNA
TRBV6-6	TRBJ1-1	-	CASSYSSLTNTEAFF	TGTGCCAGCAGTTACTCGTCCCTGACGAACACTGAAGCTTTCTTT
TRBV20-1	TRBJ2-3	-	CSASTDTQYF	TGCAGTGCTAGCACAGATACGCAGTATTTT
TRBV10-1	TRBJ2-3	TRBD2	CASRGGLAEITDTQYF	TGCGCCAGCAGGGGGGGACTAGCGGAGATCACAGATACGCAGTATTTT
TRBV18	TRBJ2-1	-	CASSPRAGNSYNEQFF	TGTGCCAGCTCACCACGGGCGGGCAACTCCTACAATGAGCAGTTCTTC
TRBV18	TRBJ1-1	-	CASSPPHSSNTEAFF	TGTGCCAGCTCACCACCCCATTCATCTAACACTGAAGCTTTCTTT
TRBV28	TRBJ2-7	TRBD2	CASSPGLAGAHEQYF	TGTGCCAGCAGTCCTGGACTAGCGGGAGCCCACGAGCAGTACTTC
TRBV15	TRBJ1-3	-	CATSRGGSSGNTIYF	TGTGCCACCAGCAGAGGGGGAAGCTCTGGAAACACCATATATTTT
TRBV28	TRBJ1-6	-	CASSFLRGNSPLHF	TGTGCCAGCAGTTTTCTTCGGGGGAATTCACCCCTCCACTTT
TRBV30	TRBJ2-3	-	CAWSEVGASTDTQYF	TGTGCCTGGAGTGAGGTGGGAGCTAGCACAGATACGCAGTATTTT
TRBV21-1	TRBJ2-7	-	CASTRQPSSYEQYF	TGTGCCAGCACCCGACAGCCAAGCTCCTACGAGCAGTACTTC
TRBV13	TRBJ1-3	-	CAMTTGSGNTIYF	TGTGCCATGACGACAGGATCTGGAAACACCATATATTTT
TRBV5-1	TRBJ1-1	-	CASSLGVPEGTEAFF	TGCGCCAGCAGCTTGGGGGTCCCTGAGGGCACTGAAGCTTTCTTT
TRBV6-1	TRBJ1-1	TRBD1	CASSATGDTEAFF	TGTGCCAGCAGTGCTACAGGGGACACTGAAGCTTTCTTT